A selection of T cell receptor beta chains follows, all from one sample in a study of technical replicates of blood from a handful of donors. Sequencing used immunoSEQ multiplex PCR; TCRdb keeps in-frame clones, though not all of them. The sample comprises around 83,000 clones, approximately 93% of which are singletons, and under 0.3% rests with the top ten. Material: T cells isolated from PBMCs. The receptors were sampled from a human donor in good health. CDR3s include the opening cysteine and the closing phenylalanine or tryptophan. Fields, in order: J gene, D gene, V gene, CDR3 DNA, CDR3 protein. The D gene is left open where the match is weak.

J: TRBJ1-1
D: NA
V: TRBV6-1
DNA: TGTGCCAGCAGTGAAGGGGGAGTGGGCACTGAAGCTTTCTTT
CDR3: CASSEGGVGTEAFF

J: TRBJ1-5
D: TRBD1
V: TRBV7-2
DNA: TGTGCCAGCAGCTTAGAGTCAGGGGGCCGCAATCAGCCCCAGCATTTT
CDR3: CASSLESGGRNQPQHF

J: TRBJ1-2
D: TRBD1
V: TRBV29-1
DNA: TGCAGCGTTGAAGTTCGGGACAGATTCTATGGCTACACCTTC
CDR3: CSVEVRDRFYGYTF

J: TRBJ1-1
D: NA
V: TRBV19
DNA: TGTGCCAGTAGGAAATACAGGATGGACACTGAAGCTTTCTTT
CDR3: CASRKYRMDTEAFF

J: TRBJ2-4
D: NA
V: TRBV7-9
DNA: TGTGCCAGCAGCCCAGGGATGAACATTCAGTACTTC
CDR3: CASSPGMNIQYF

J: TRBJ2-1
D: NA
V: TRBV19
DNA: TGTGCCAGTAGTATCAGGGCCTATAAGTTCTACAATGAGCAGTTCTTC
CDR3: CASSIRAYKFYNEQFF

J: TRBJ2-7
D: NA
V: TRBV19
DNA: TGTGCCAGTAGTATCAGCTGGAGCCCGAGCTCCTACGAGCAGTACTTC
CDR3: CASSISWSPSSYEQYF

J: TRBJ2-7
D: NA
V: TRBV27
DNA: TGTGCCGACGGGGGGCAGTACTTC
CDR3: CADGGQYF

J: TRBJ1-3
D: NA
V: TRBV7-9
DNA: TGTGCCAGCCGCTCAAGCACTGCCCTTAGTAAGTCCTCCATATATTTT
CDR3: CASRSSTALSKSSIYF

J: TRBJ2-7
D: TRBD2
V: TRBV4-1
DNA: TGCGCCAGCAGCCAAGTGGCTAGCGGGAGGTCCAATTACGAGCAGTACTTC
CDR3: CASSQVASGRSNYEQYF

J: TRBJ2-7
D: NA
V: TRBV15
DNA: TGTGCCACCAGTTTCAGGGGCCTGGCCTACGAGCAGTACTTC
CDR3: CATSFRGLAYEQYF

J: TRBJ1-1
D: NA
V: TRBV7-9
DNA: TGTGCCAGCAGCTTAGCGGGAACGGGAGAGGCTTTCTTT
CDR3: CASSLAGTGEAFF

J: TRBJ2-3
D: TRBD2
V: TRBV19
DNA: TGTGCCAGTAGTCCAAGATTAGCGGGAGCAGATACGCAGTATTTT
CDR3: CASSPRLAGADTQYF

J: TRBJ2-1
D: TRBD2
V: TRBV5-1
DNA: TGCGCCAGCAGCTTGGAAGCGGGGACCTACAATGAGCAGTTCTTC
CDR3: CASSLEAGTYNEQFF